This entry lists 5 T cell receptor beta chains sequenced from one sample in a study of cytomegalovirus exposure and HLA in healthy donors. PCR primers comprised 60 Vbeta and 13 Jbeta primers. Profiling relied on immunoSEQ multiplex PCR, and the TCRdb table lists in-frame clones only, not all of them. This table has approximately 150,000 clones, about 60% appearing once. Sequencing was carried out using PBMCs. The receptor source for this set is a woman aged 60-75 years in good health and CMV-seropositive.

In the case of this clone: In the same sample, other DNA sequences code for this CDR3. The chain combines TRBV9 with TRBJ2-7; 8 positions match TRBD1. Trimming took 4 bases from V and 12 from J; bases not matched to a gene: 9. The germline V gene has CDR1 SGDLS and CDR2 YYNGEE. This CDR3 is built from 12 residues. In DNA, the CDR3 is TGTGCCAGCAGCTCGGGGCAGGGGGCTGTGTACTTC. It yields the protein CASSSGQGAVYF.

A few counts support this clone. The rearrangement uses TRBV5-1 and TRBJ2-1; 9 nucleotides match TRBD2. With 2 bases clipped from V and 7 bases from J, the junction kept 16 bases outside the gene matches. Per germline, CDR1 SGHRS and CDR2 YFSETQ. CDR3 length: 18 residues. CDR3 sequence reads: CASSFGTDSGSSWNEQFF. In nucleotides, the CDR3 is TGCGCCAGCAGCTTCGGGACAGATAGCGGGAGTAGTTGGAATGAGCAGTTCTTC.

In its sample, this clone was seen a few times. The chain employs TRBV28 and TRBJ2-5; 9 bases line up with TRBD1. The V segment lost 3 bases and the J segment 4 bases; nucleotides outside the gene matches: 6. Germline V gene data show CDR1 as MDHEN and CDR2 as SYDVKM. The length of the CDR3 is 15 residues. The CDR3 here is CASSLEQGAIETQYF. CDR3 coding DNA: TGTGCCAGCAGTTTGGAACAGGGGGCTATAGAGACCCAGTACTTC.

This clone showed up just once. The V gene is TRBV7-2, the J gene TRBJ2-1; D is perhaps TRBD2 (5 bases). Germline lookup yields CDR1 SGHTA and CDR2 FQGNSA. V gave up 2 bases and J gave up 6 bases, with 11 bases separating them. This CDR3 contains 14 residues. In DNA form, the CDR3 reads TGTGCCAGCAGCTTAATATTGGCGGGCAATGAGCAGTTCTTC. It codes for CASSLILAGNEQFF.

The rearrangement links TRBV28 to TRBJ2-6; 10 nucleotides match TRBD1. V lost 5 bases, J lost 2 bases, and 3 bases stayed unmatched. CDR3 length: 16 residues. Germline CDR1 MDHEN, CDR2 SYDVKM. CDR3: CASSPDRGAGANVLTF. Here the CDR3 DNA reads TGTGCCAGCAGTCCGGACAGGGGGGCTGGGGCCAACGTCCTGACTTTC.